This T cell receptor beta chain was found in a study of identical twins. This clonotype was observed a handful of times. TCRdb reprocessed the 5' RACE reads with MiXCR, giving one entry per CDR3 protein. The sample includes about 200,000 distinct CDR3 sequences, around a tenth of them seen just once. Input material: memory (CD45RO+) T cells sorted from blood. The sequence was collected from a woman aged 18-29 years in good health.

CDR3 bases: TGCGCCAGCAGCTTCCAGGGTGAGAGCACTGAAGCTTTCTTT. Translation gives CASSFQGESTEAFF. This chain links TRBV5-1 with TRBJ1-1; D might be TRBD1 (5 bases). Germline lookup yields CDR1 SGHRS and CDR2 YFSETQ. V was pared by 2 bases and J by 4 bases, with 12 bases between. This CDR3 region has 14 residues.